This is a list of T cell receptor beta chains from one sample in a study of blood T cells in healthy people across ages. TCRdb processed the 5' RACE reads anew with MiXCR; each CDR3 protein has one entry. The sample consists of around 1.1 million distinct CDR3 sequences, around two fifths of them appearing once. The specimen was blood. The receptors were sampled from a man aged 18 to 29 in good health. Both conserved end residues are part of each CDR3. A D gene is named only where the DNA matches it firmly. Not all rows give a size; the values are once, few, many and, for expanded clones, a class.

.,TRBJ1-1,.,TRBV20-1,CSARDQSQGRTEAFF,TGCAGTGCTAGAGATCAATCGCAGGGGAGAACTGAAGCTTTCTTT
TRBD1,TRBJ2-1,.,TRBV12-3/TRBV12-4,CASSRTGGYRYNEQFF,TGTGCCAGCAGTAGAACAGGGGGCTACAGGTACAATGAGCAGTTCTTC
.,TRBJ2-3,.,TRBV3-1,CASSQAVSDTQYF,TGTGCCAGCAGCCAAGCGGTCTCAGATACGCAGTATTTT
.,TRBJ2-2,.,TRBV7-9,CATDGGELFF,TGTGCCACAGACGGGGGGGAGCTGTTTTTT
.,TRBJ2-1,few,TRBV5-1,CASSPNSLSSYNEQFF,TGCGCCAGCAGCCCAAATTCGCTGAGCTCCTACAATGAGCAGTTCTTC
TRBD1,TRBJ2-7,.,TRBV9,CASSVSQGAWDEQYF,TGTGCCAGCAGCGTATCTCAGGGGGCTTGGGATGAGCAGTACTTC
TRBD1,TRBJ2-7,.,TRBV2,CASSERPRGQGYEQYF,TGTGCCAGCAGTGAGAGGCCCCGGGGACAGGGGTATGAGCAGTACTTC
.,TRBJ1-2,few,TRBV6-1,CASTPLRVEGFGYTF,TGTGCCAGCACCCCCTTGCGGGTGGAGGGCTTTGGCTACACCTTC
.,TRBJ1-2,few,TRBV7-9,CASSLGGSSNYGYTF,TGTGCCAGCAGCTTAGGGGGATCCTCTAACTATGGCTACACCTTC
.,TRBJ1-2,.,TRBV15,CATSRDQGGGVRPLRGYTF,TGTGCCACCAGCAGAGATCAGGGAGGAGGGGTACGACCTCTTCGTGGCTACACCTTC
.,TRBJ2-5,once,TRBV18,CASSPGEGETQYF,TGTGCCAGCTCACCTGGGGAAGGGGAGACCCAGTACTTC
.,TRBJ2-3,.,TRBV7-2,CASSFSWFTDTQYF,TGTGCCAGCAGCTTTTCGTGGTTCACAGATACGCAGTATTTT
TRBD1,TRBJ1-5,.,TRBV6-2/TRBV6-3,CASTISDRNQPQHF,TGTGCCAGCACTATCTCGGACAGGAATCAGCCCCAGCATTTT
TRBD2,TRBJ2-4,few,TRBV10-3,CAISASGGAKNIQYF,TGTGCCATCAGTGCGAGCGGGGGAGCCAAAAACATTCAGTACTTC
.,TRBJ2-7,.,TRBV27,CASSFSLGEQYF,TGTGCCAGCAGTTTTTCCCTCGGCGAGCAGTACTTC
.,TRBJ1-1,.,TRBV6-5,CASSSILNRVNTEAFF,TGTGCCAGCAGTTCCATACTGAACAGGGTGAACACTGAAGCTTTCTTT
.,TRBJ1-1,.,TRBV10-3,CAIRGDKNTEAFF,TGTGCCATCAGGGGGGACAAAAACACTGAAGCTTTCTTT
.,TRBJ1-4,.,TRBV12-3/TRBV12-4,CASSFFTGEKLFF,TGTGCCAGCAGTTTTTTTACTGGGGAAAAACTGTTTTTT
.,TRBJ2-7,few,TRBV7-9,CASSSNDEQYF,TGTGCCAGCAGCTCGAACGATGAGCAGTACTTC
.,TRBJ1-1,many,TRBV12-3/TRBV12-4,CASSFSGGNTEAFF,TGTGCCAGCAGCTTCTCTGGCGGGAACACTGAAGCTTTCTTT
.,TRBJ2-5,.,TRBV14,CASSQAGGREQYF,TGTGCCAGCAGCCAAGCCGGGGGCAGAGAGCAGTACTTC
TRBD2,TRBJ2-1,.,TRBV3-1,CASSQDPSGRQNEQFF,TGTGCCAGCAGCCAAGACCCTAGCGGACGACAGAATGAGCAGTTCTTC
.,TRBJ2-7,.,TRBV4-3,CASSQDYQMSSYEQYF,TGCGCCAGCAGCCAAGACTACCAAATGAGCTCCTACGAGCAGTACTTC
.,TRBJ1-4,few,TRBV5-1,CASSRDRASGDEKLFF,TGCGCCAGCAGCCGGGATCGGGCCTCGGGGGATGAAAAACTGTTTTTT
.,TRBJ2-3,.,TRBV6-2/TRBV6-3,CASSYYGGGTDTQYF,TGTGCCAGCAGTTACTATGGAGGAGGGACAGATACGCAGTATTTT
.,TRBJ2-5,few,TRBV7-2,CASSRDPQETQYF,TGTGCCAGCAGTCGTGATCCACAAGAGACCCAGTACTTC
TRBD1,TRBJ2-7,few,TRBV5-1,CASSIRGRLNEQYF,TGCGCCAGCAGTATAAGGGGGCGACTCAATGAGCAGTACTTC
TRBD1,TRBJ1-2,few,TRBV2,CASSFSNRGHSYGYTF,TGTGCCAGCAGTTTTTCCAACAGGGGGCATAGCTATGGCTACACCTTC
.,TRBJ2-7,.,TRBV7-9,CASISGNSPYEQYF,TGTGCCAGCATCTCGGGGAACAGCCCCTACGAGCAGTACTTC
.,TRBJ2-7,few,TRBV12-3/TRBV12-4,CASSVENNEQYF,TGTGCCAGCAGTGTCGAGAACAATGAGCAGTACTTC
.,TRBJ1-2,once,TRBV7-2,CASSPVFVNGYTF,TGTGCCAGCAGCCCAGTATTTGTGAATGGCTACACCTTC